This entry concerns a single T cell receptor (beta chain). The source of the sample is a study of blood T cell repertoires in COVID-19. At the level of the study: Spain, Italy and the United States supplied samples that represented acute and convalescent COVID-19. PBMCs, B-cell-depleted T cells, or T cells were the source of the cDNA or gDNA that made up the material.

Using immunoSEQ multiplex PCR, the repertoire was profiled, and TCRdb retains in-frame clones only, with some absent. The data show 150,000 or so clones, 82% seen once. The CDR3 is 15 amino acids. J was trimmed by 4 bases and V by 2 bases; bases with no gene match: 5. Germline V CDR1 and CDR2: SGHRS, YFSETQ. Self-reported history from a screening survey and questionnaire set each donor's cohort. Two negative PCRs, clearance, or symptom resolution characterized the recovered Cohort 3 donors. This chain uses TRBV5-1 with TRBJ2-5; TRBD1 agrees at 10 bases. This clonotype was sampled from a man in his fifties or sixties who had recovered from COVID-19. Specimen: PBMCs or T cells enriched from blood (not recorded which). In DNA form, the CDR3 reads TGCGCCAGCAGCTTCTCCGGGACAGGGGTAGAGACCCAGTACTTC. Protein: CASSFSGTGVETQYF.